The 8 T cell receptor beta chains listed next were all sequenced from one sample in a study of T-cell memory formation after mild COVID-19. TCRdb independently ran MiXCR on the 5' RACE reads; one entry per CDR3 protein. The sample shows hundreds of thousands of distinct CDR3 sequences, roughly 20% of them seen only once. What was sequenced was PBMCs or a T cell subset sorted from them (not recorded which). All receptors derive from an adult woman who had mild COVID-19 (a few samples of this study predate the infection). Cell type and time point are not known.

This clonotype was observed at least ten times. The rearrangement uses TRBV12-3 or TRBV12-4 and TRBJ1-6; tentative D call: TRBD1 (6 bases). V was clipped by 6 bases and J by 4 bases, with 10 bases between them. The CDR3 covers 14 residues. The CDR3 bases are TGTGCCAGCAGCCCAGGACAGTATAATTCACCCCTCCACTTT. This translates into CASSPGQYNSPLHF.

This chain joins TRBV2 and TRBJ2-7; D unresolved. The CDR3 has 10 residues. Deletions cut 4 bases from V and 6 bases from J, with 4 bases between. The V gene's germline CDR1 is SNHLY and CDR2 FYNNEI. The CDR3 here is CASSVGEQYF. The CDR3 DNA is TGTGCCAGCAGTGTCGGCGAGCAGTACTTC.

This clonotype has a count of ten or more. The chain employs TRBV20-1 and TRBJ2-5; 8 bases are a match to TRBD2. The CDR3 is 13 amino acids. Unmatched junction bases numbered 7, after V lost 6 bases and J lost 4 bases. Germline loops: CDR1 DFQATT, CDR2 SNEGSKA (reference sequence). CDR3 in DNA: TGCAGTGCCACTACCCGGGAGGGAGAGACCCAGTACTTC. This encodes CSATTREGETQYF.

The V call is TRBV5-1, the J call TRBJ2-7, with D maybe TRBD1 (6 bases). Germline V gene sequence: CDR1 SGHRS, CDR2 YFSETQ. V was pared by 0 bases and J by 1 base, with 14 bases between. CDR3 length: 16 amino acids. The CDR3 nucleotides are TGCGCCAGCAGCTTGGCCTCAGGGGCCCGGTCCTACGAGCAGTACTTC. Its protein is CASSLASGARSYEQYF.

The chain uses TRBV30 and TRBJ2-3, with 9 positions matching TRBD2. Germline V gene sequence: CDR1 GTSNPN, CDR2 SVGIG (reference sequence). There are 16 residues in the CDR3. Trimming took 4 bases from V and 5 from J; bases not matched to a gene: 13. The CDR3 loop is CAWKRGVVSLLDTQYF. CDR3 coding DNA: TGTGCCTGGAAGCGGGGGGTAGTCAGTTTATTAGATACGCAGTATTTT.

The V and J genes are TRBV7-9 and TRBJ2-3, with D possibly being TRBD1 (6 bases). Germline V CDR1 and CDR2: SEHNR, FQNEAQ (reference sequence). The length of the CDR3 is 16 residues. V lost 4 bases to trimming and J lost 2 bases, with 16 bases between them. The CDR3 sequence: CASSSNGQLHTDTQYF. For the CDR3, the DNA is TGTGCCAGCAGCTCCAACGGACAGCTTCACACAGATACGCAGTATTTT.

CDR3 protein: CAISPQENQPQHF. The DNA for the CDR3 is TGTGCCATCAGTCCACAGGAAAATCAGCCCCAGCATTTT. J is TRBJ1-5 and V is TRBV10-3, with D maybe TRBD1 (5 bases). Trimming left V 5 bases short and J 4 bases short, with 9 bases between. This CDR3 contains 13 residues. Germline CDR1 ENHRY, CDR2 SYGVKD.

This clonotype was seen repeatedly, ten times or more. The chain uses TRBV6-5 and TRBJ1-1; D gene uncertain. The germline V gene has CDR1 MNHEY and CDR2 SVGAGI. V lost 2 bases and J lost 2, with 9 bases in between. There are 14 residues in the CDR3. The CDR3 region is CASSYQELNTEAFF. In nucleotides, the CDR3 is TGTGCCAGCAGTTACCAGGAGCTAAACACTGAAGCTTTCTTT.